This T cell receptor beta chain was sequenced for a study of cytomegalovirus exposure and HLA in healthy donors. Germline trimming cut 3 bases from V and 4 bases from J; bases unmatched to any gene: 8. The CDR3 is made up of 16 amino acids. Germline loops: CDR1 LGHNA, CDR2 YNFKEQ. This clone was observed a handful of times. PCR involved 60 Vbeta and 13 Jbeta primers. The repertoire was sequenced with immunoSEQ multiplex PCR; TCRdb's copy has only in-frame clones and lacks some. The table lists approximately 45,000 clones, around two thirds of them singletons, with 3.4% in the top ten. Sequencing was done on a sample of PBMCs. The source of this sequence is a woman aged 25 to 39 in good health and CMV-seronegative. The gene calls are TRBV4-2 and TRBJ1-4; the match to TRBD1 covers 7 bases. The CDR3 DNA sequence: TGTGCCAGCAGCCAGACGCTCAGACAGGGTAATGAAAAACTGTTTTTT. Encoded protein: CASSQTLRQGNEKLFF.